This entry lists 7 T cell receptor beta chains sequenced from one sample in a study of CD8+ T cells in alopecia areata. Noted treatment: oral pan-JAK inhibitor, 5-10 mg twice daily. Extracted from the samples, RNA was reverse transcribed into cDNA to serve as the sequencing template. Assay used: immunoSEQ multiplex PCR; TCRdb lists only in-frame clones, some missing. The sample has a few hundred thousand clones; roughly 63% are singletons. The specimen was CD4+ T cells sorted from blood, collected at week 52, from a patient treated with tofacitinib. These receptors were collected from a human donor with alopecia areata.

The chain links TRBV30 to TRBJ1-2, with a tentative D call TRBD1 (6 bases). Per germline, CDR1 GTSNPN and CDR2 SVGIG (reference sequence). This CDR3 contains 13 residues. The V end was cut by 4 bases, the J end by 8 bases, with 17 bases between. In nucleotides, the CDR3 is TGTGCCTGGAACAAACGACAGGCTCTGGGCTACACCTTC. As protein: CAWNKRQALGYTF. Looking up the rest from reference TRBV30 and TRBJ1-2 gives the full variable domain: SQTIHQWPATLVQPVGSPLSLECTVEGTSNPNLYWYRQAAGRGLQLLFYSVGIGQISSEVPQNLSASRPQDRQFILSSKKLLLSDSGFYLCAWNKRQALGYTFGSGTRLTVV.

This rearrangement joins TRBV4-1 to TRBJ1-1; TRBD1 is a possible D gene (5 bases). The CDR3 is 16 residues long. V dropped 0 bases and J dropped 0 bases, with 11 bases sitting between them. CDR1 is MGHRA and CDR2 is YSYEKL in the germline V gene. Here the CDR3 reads CASSQDRPDMNTEAFF. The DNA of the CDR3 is TGCGCCAGCAGCCAAGATCGTCCGGACATGAACACTGAAGCTTTCTTT.

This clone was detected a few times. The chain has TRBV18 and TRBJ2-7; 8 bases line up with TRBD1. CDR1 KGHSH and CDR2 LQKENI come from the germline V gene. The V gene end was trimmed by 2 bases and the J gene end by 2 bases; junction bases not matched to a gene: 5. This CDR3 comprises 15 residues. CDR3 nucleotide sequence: TGTGCCAGCTCACCAGGACAGGGAGTTACCTACGAGCAGTACTTC. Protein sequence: CASSPGQGVTYEQYF.

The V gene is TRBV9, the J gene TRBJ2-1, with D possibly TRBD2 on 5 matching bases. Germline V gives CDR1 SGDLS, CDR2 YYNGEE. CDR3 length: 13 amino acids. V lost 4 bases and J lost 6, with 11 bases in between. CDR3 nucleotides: TGTGCCAGCAGCCAAATAAGCGGCAATGAGCAGTTCTTC. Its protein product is CASSQISGNEQFF.

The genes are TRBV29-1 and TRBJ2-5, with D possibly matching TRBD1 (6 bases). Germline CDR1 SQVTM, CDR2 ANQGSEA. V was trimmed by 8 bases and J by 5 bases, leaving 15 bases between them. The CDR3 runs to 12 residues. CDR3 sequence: CSSRQVRETQYF. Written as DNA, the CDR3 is TGCAGCTCCAGACAGGTTCGGGAGACCCAGTACTTC.

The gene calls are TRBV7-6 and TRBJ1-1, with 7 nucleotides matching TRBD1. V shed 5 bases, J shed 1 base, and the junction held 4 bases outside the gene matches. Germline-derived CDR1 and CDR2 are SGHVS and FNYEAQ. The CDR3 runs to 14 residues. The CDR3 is CASSAYRGNTEAFF. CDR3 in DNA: TGTGCCAGCAGCGCTTACAGGGGGAACACTGAAGCTTTCTTT.

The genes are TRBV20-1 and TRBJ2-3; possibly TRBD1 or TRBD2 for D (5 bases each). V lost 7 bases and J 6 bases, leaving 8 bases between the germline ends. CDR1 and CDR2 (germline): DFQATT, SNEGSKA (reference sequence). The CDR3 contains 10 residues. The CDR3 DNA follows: TGCAGTGGGGGGTTGGATACGCAGTATTTT. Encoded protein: CSGGLDTQYF.